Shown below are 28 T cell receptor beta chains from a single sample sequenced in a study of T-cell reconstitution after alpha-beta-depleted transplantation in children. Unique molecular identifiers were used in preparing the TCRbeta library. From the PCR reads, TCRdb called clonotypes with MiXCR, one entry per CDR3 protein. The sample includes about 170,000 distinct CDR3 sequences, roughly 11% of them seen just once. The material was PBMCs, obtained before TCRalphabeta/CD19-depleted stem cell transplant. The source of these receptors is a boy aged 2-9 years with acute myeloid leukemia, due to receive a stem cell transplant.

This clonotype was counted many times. As DNA, the CDR3 is TGCGCCAGCAGCCAGTGGAGAGACAGTTCTATCGGGGGCTACACCTTC. It encodes CASSQWRDSSIGGYTF. This chain joins TRBV4-1 and TRBJ1-2, with a possible D match to TRBD1 (5 bases). Deletions cut 3 bases from V and 8 bases from J, with 22 bases between. From germline, CDR1 is MGHRA and CDR2 YSYEKL. The CDR3 is 16 residues long.

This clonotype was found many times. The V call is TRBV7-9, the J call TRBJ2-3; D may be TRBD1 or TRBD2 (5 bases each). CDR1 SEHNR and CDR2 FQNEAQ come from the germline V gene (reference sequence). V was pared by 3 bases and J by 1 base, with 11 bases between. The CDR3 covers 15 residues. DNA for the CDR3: TGTGCCAGCAGCTTGATGCTGGGGGGCACAGATACGCAGTATTTT. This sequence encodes CASSLMLGGTDTQYF.

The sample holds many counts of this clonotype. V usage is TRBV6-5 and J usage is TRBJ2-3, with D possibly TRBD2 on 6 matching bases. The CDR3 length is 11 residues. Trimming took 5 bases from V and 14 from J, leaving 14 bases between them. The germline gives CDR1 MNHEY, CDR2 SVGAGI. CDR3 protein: CASSTLAKSYF. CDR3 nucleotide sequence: TGTGCCAGCAGTACACTAGCCAAATCGTATTTT.

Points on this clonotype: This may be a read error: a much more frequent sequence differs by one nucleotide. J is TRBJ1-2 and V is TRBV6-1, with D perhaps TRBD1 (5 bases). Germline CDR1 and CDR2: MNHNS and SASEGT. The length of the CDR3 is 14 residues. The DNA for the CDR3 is TGTGCCAGCAGATCATCCGGGGCGGGCTATGGCTACCCCTTC. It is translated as CASRSSGAGYGYPF.

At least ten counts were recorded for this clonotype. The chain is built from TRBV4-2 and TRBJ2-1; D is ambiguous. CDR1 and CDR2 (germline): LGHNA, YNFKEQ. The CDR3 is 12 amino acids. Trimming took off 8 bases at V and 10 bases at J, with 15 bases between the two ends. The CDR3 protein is CASAQPNQEQFF. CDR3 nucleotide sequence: TGTGCCAGCGCTCAGCCGAATCAGGAGCAGTTCTTC.

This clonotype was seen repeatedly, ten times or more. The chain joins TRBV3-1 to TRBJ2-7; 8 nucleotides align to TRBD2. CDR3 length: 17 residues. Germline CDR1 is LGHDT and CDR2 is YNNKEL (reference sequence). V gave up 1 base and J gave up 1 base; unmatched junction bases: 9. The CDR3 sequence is CASSQGVSGVFSYEQYF. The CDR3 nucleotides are TGTGCCAGCAGCCAAGGTGTTAGCGGGGTTTTTTCCTACGAGCAGTACTTC.

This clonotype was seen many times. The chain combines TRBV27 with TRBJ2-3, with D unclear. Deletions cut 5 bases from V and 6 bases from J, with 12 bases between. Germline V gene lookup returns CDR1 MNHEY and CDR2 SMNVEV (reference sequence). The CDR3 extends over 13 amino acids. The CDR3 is CASSPTKWDTQYF. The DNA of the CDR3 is TGTGCCAGCAGTCCAACCAAGTGGGATACGCAGTATTTT.

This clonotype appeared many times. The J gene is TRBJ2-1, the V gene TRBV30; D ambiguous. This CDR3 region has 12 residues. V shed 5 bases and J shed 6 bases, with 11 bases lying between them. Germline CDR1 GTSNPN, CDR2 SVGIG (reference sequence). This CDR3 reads CAWLRVGNEQFF. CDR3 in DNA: TGTGCCTGGCTTCGGGTTGGCAATGAGCAGTTCTTC.

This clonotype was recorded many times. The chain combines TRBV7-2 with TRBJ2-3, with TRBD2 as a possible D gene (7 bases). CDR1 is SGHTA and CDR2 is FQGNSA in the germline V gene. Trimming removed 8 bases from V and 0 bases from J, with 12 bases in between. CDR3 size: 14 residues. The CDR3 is CASQGTISTDTQYF. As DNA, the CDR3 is TGTGCCAGCCAGGGGACTATTAGCACAGATACGCAGTATTTT. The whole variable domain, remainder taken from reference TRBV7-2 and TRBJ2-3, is GAGVSQSPSNKVTEKGKDVELRCDPISGHTALYWYRQSLGQGLEFLIYFQGNSAPDKSGLPSDRFSAERTGGSVSTLTIQRTQQEDSAVYLCASQGTISTDTQYFGPGTRLTVL.

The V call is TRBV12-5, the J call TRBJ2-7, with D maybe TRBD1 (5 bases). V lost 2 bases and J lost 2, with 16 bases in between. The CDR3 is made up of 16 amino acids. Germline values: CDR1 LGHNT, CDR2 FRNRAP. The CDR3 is CASGLSLGLLPYEQYF. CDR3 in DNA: TGTGCTAGTGGTTTGAGTCTGGGGCTTCTCCCCTACGAGCAGTACTTC.

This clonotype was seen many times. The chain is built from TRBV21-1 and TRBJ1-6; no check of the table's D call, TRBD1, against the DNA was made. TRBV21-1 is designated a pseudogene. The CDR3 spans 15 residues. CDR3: CASSGTGKAGSPLHF. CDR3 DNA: TGTGCCAGCAGCGGGACCGGGAAAGCTGGTTCACCCCTCCACTTT.

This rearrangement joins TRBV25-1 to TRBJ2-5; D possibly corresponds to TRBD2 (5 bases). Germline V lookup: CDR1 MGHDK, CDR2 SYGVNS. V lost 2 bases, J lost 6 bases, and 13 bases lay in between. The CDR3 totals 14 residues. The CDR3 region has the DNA TGTGCCAGCAGTGAACGAGGGCAGTGGAAGACCCAGTACTTC. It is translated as CASSERGQWKTQYF.

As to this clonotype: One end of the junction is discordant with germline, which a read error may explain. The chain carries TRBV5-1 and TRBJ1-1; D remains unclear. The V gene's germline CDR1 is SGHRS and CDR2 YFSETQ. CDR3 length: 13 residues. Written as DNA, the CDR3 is TGCGTCAGCAGCGCCGACGGGGTCACTGAAGCTTTCTTT. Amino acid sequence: CVSSADGVTEAFF.

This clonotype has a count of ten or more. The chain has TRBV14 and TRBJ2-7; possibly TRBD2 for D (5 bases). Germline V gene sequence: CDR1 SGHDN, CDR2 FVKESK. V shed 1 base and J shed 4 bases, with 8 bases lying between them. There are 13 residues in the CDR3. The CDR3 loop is CASSQAGIYEQYF. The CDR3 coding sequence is TGTGCCAGCAGCCAAGCGGGGATTTACGAGCAGTACTTC.

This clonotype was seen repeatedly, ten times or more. The CDR3: CSARDGEPHRGQGAFF. The CDR3 DNA reads TGCAGTGCTAGAGACGGGGAACCCCACAGGGGGCAGGGAGCTTTCTTT. This chain connects TRBV20-1 to TRBJ1-1; TRBD1 agrees at 9 bases. The V gene end was trimmed by 0 bases and the J gene end by 10 bases; junction bases not matched to a gene: 15. The CDR3 runs 16 residues. Germline V gives CDR1 DFQATT, CDR2 SNEGSKA (reference sequence).

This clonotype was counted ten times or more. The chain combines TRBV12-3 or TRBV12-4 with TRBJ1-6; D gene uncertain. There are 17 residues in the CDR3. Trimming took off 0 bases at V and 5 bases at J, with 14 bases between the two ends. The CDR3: CASSLASPGRNNSPLHF. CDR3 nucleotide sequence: TGTGCCAGCAGTTTAGCTTCCCCAGGTCGAAATAATTCACCCCTCCACTTT.

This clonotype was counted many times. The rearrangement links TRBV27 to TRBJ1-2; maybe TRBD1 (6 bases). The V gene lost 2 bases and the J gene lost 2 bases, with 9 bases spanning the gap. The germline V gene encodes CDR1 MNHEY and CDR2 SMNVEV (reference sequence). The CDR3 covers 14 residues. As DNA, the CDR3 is TGTGCCAGCAGTTTAGGTACAGGGAACTATGGCTACACCTTC. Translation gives CASSLGTGNYGYTF.

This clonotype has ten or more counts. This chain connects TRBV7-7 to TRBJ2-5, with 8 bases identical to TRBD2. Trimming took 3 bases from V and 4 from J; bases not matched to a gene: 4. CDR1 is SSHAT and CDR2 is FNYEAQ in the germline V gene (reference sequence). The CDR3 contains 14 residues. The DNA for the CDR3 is TGTGCCAGCAGCTTCAGCGGGGGCAGAGAGACCCAGTACTTC. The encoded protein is CASSFSGGRETQYF.

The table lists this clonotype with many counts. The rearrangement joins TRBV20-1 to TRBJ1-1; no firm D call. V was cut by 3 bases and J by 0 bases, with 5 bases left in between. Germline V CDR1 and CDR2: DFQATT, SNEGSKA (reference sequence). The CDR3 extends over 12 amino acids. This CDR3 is CSASPMNTEAFF. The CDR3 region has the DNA TGCAGTGCTAGTCCTATGAACACTGAAGCTTTCTTT.

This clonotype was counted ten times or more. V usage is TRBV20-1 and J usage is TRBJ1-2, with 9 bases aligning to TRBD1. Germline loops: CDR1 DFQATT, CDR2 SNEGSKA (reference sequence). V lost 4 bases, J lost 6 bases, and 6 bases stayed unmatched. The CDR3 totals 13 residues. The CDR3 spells CSAITGGLDGYTF. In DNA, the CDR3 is TGCAGTGCTATTACAGGGGGCTTGGATGGCTACACCTTC.

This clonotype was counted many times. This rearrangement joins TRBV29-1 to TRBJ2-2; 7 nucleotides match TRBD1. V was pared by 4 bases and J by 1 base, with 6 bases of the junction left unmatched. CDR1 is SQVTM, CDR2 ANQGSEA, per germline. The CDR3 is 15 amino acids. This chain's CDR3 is CSVAGTAMNTGELFF. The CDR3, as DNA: TGCAGCGTTGCCGGGACAGCCATGAACACCGGGGAGCTGTTTTTT.

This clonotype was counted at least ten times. CDR3 sequence: CASSGQWGETQYF. The CDR3 DNA reads as TGTGCCAGCAGTGGACAGTGGGGAGAGACCCAGTACTTC. The V gene is TRBV6-1, the J gene TRBJ2-5, with TRBD1 as a possible D gene (5 bases). The germline V gene encodes CDR1 MNHNS and CDR2 SASEGT. The V end was cut by 4 bases, the J end by 4 bases, with 10 bases between. The CDR3 is 13 amino acids.

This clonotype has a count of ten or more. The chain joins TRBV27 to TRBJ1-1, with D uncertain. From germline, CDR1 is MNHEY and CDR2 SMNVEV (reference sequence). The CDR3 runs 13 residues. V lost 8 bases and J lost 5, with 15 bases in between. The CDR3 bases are TGTGCCAGCGAAAGTAGTAGAAGTACTGAAGCTTTCTTT. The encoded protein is CASESSRSTEAFF.

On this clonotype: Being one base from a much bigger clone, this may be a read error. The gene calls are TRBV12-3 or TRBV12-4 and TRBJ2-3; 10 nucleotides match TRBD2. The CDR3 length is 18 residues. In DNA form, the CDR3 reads TGTGCCAGCAGTTTTCGGGTAGCGGGGGGTCTGAAATCAGATATGCAGTATTTT. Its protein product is CASSFRVAGGLKSDMQYF.

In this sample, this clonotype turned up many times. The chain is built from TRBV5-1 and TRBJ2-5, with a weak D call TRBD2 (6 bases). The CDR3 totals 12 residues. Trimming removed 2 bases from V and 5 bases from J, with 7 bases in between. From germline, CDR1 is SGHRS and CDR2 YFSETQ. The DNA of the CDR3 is TGCGCCAGCAGCTTTGCGGGGGAGACCCAGTACTTC. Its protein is CASSFAGETQYF.

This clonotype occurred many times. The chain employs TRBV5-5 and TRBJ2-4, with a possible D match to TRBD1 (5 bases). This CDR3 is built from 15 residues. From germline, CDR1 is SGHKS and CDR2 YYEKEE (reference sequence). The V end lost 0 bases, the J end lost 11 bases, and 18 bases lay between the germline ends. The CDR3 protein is CASSLEGAQGRFQYF. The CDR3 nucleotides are TGTGCCAGCAGCTTGGAGGGCGCCCAGGGAAGGTTTCAGTACTTC.

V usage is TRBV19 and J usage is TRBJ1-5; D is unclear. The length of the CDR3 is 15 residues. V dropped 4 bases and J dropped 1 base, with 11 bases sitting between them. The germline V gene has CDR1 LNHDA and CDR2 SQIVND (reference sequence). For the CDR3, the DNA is TGTGCCAGTAGTACAGACGGCTCAAGCAATCAGCCCCAGCATTTT. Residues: CASSTDGSSNQPQHF.

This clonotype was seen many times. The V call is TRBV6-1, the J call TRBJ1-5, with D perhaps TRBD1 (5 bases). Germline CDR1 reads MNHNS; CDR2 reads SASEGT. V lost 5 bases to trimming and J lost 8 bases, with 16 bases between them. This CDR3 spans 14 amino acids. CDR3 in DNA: TGTGCCAGCAGTAAGTCAGGGAGGCGAGAGCCCCAGCATTTT. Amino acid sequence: CASSKSGRREPQHF.